A selection of T cell receptor beta chains follows, all from one sample in a study of T cells in Graves' hyperthyroidism and ophthalmopathy. TCRdb recomputed calls from the multiplex PCR reads with MiXCR, one row per CDR3 protein. The sample carries more than 600,000 distinct CDR3 sequences, 16% recorded once. The sample was blood. Receptor source: a man aged 18 to 29 with Graves' hyperthyroidism. The CDR3 runs from the conserved cysteine through the conserved F or W. A D gene is named only where the DNA matches it firmly. The size field is filled for only some rows; it gives once, few, many or a size class.

TRBV27	TRBJ2-7	few	-	TGTGCCAGCTGGACGAGCTCCTACGAGCAGTACTTC	CASWTSSYEQYF
TRBV6-1	TRBJ2-7	few	-	TGTGCCAGCAGTGAAATGGGGTTCGAGCAGTACTTC	CASSEMGFEQYF
TRBV24-1	TRBJ2-3	few	-	TGTGCCACCAGTGATTCCCCCCCTTTGTGGAATACGCAGTATTTT	CATSDSPPLWNTQYF
TRBV7-2	TRBJ2-1	-	-	TGTGCCAGCAGCGGCTCCGGTGCCTACAATGAGCAGTTCTTC	CASSGSGAYNEQFF
TRBV7-9	TRBJ1-4	few	TRBD1	TGTGCCAGCAGCCCTAGATTCCAGACAGGGGGCGAGGATGAAAAACTGTTTTTT	CASSPRFQTGGEDEKLFF
TRBV18	TRBJ2-7	many	-	TGTGCCAGCTCACTCCGGGACACGGGTCCCTACGAGCAGTACTTC	CASSLRDTGPYEQYF
TRBV20-1	TRBJ2-1	-	TRBD2	TGCAGTGCTAGATCGGGACTAGCGACGGATGAGCAGTTCTTC	CSARSGLATDEQFF
TRBV20-1	TRBJ2-2	-	-	TGCAGTGCTAGGTGGGGACGGACCGGGGAGCTGTTTTTT	CSARWGRTGELFF
TRBV7-2	TRBJ1-2	-	-	TGTGCCAGCAGCTTCGCGGGGACAAGATTCTATGGCTACACCTTC	CASSFAGTRFYGYTF
TRBV6-2/TRBV6-3	TRBJ1-1	-	-	TGTGTCAGCATCGAGGGTGGACCCGGGCGGGAAGCTTTCTTT	CVSIEGGPGREAFF
TRBV29-1	TRBJ2-7	-	-	TGCAGCGTCGAAGTCCCGGGCAACTACGAGCAGTACTTC	CSVEVPGNYEQYF
TRBV7-6	TRBJ2-7	many	-	TGTGCCAGCAGCTCTCCTCGCCCCTACACACAGGGCCCTATGGGGGAGCAGTACTTC	CASSSPRPYTQGPMGEQYF
TRBV7-8	TRBJ1-5	many	-	TGTGCCAGCAGCTTAAAGGGGGTGATTAGCAATCAGCCCCAGCATTTT	CASSLKGVISNQPQHF